This TCR beta chain derives from a study of T cell responses to AZD1222 COVID-19 vaccine. As for the study in general: Pooling covered second doses at about 4 or about 12 weeks.

The study, taken as a whole, reports: Compared with day 0, the breadth and depth of the Spike-specific TCR repertoire rose significantly after two doses of AZD1222.

Comments on this clone: Its antigen is still unknown.

Method: immunoSEQ multiplex PCR; TCRdb's copy keeps in-frame clones and lacks some. The table records roughly 140,000 clones, about 90% of them present only once. CDR1 SGHDN and CDR2 FVKESK come from the germline V gene. The CDR3 length is 14 residues. The germline V and J ends were trimmed by 1 base and 0 bases, with 7 bases remaining between them. The rearrangement links TRBV14 to TRBJ2-7; D might be TRBD1 (5 bases). This TCR came from an adult in good health. The sample consisted of peripheral blood, taken on day 0 of AZD1222 vaccination. The CDR3 bases are TGTGCCAGCAGCCAAGGACAGTACTCCTACGAGCAGTACTTC. It yields the protein CASSQGQYSYEQYF.